This T cell receptor beta chain was sequenced during a study of blood T cell repertoires in COVID-19 (dated by TCRdb to the early 2020s). About the full investigation: The collaborator samples originated in the United States, Italy and Spain and spanned the acute and convalescent phases of COVID-19. The material from the prospective study consisted of cDNA or gDNA derived from T cells, B-cell-depleted T cells, or PBMCs. Subjects who had been exposed to COVID-19, were actively infected with it, or had recovered from it provided the deeply sampled blood TCRbeta repertoires that made up the dataset. A freely available public database, intended as a resource for researchers studying the immune response to SARS-CoV-2, is where the repertoires were released. The samples were drawn from the first 160 participants of the ongoing ImmuneRACE study and from over a thousand subjects provided by 6 global collaborators. Nearly every sample came with metadata listing a de-identified subject ID, COVID-19 status, age in years and sex. HLA class I and class II types, where available, came from metadata supplied by the sample provider rather than from assay-based typing.

General conclusions and limits of the study: How much clinical and demographic metadata was included differed by source and by participant, and the metadata was provided uncurated.

The immunoSEQ Assay, a bias-controlled multiplex PCR, was used to amplify TCRbeta CDR3 regions from genomic DNA. The authors' analysis ran thus. The number of nucleated cells in each sample was estimated by amplification of reference gene primers within the assay. To quantify the absolute abundance of each unique TCRbeta CDR3 rearrangement, sequence reads were collapsed and filtered. For each sample, productive Simpson clonality was calculated as the square root of Simpson's diversity index over productive rearrangements. This immuneACCESS table, as held by TCRdb, lists in-frame sequences with V and J called but not all clones. Of the missing ones, under half trace to an unresolved V gene in checked studies; the others have no known cause. The V and J calls and clone size are taken from that table; D and trimming were inferred from the DNA. The sample contains about 140,000 clones, under 80% of them found a single time. The ten largest clones add up to roughly 14% of the sample.

Concerning this clone: Its binding antigen is unknown. Base qualities are missing; no much larger clone stands one base away.

Collaborating institutions collected whole blood in K2EDTA tubes following their own protocols. For TCRbeta analysis, collaborators shipped samples in one of three forms: frozen whole blood, isolated PBMCs, or DNA extracted from either of those sample types. The germline V gene encodes CDR1 MDHEN and CDR2 SYDVKM. The cysteine opens and the phenylalanine closes a CDR3 of 14 amino acids. The entry retains the CDR3 DNA only, 42 bases that are in frame from base 1. Trimming accounts for 3 bases at V and 2 bases at J, while the number of junction bases matched to no gene is 3. Recombination joined TRBV28 with TRBJ1-2; TRBD1 lines up with 7 middle nucleotides. The sample comprised peripheral blood. This clonotype was obtained from an older man with acute or convalescent COVID-19. The CDR3 here reads CASSLRTGNYGYTF. The bases read TGTGCCAGCAGTTTGAGGACAGGCAACTATGGCTACACCTTC.